Included here is one T cell receptor (beta chain) sequence, with context. TCRdb keeps only in-frame clones here, not all; method: immunoSEQ multiplex PCR. Among some 120,000 clones listed, around 87% were seen once. The data originate from a study of blood T cell repertoires in COVID-19. Study at large: Material from acute and convalescent COVID-19 was sourced from the United States, Italy and Spain. T cells, B-cell-depleted T cells, or PBMCs provided the cDNA or gDNA that served as material.

The receptor comes from a woman in her fifties or sixties with acute or convalescent COVID-19. The sample comprised peripheral blood.

Here the CDR3 reads CASSVTGSEQFF. In DNA form, the CDR3 reads TGTGCCAGCAGTGTGACAGGGAGTGAGCAGTTCTTC. The chain links TRBV2 to TRBJ2-1; 7 nucleotides line up with TRBD1. CDR3 length: 12 amino acids. V was clipped by 4 bases and J by 9 bases; unmatched bases: 3. Germline V lookup: CDR1 SNHLY, CDR2 FYNNEI.